A selection of T cell receptor beta chains follows, all from one sample in a study of cytomegalovirus exposure and HLA in healthy donors. Method: immunoSEQ multiplex PCR; TCRdb's copy keeps in-frame clones and lacks some. The repertoire holds 150,000 to 200,000 clones, with 70% to 80% as singletons. Sequencing used PBMCs. These receptors were collected from a woman between 25 and 40 years old in good health and CMV-seropositive. Each CDR3 is given with its conserved first and last residue. A D gene is named only where the DNA matches it firmly. Clone size appears in some rows only: once, few, many, or a class for an expanded clone.

.,.,TRBV7-2,TRBJ2-6,CASSLGSSGANVLTF,TGTGCCAGCAGCTTAGGGAGCTCTGGGGCCAACGTCCTGACTTTC
.,.,TRBV4-2,TRBJ2-2,CASSQLNTGELFF,TGTGCCAGCAGCCAACTCAACACCGGGGAGCTGTTTTTT
.,.,TRBV30,TRBJ1-3,CAWRPPGSGNTIYF,TGTGCCTGGAGACCCCCGGGATCTGGAAACACCATATATTTT
.,.,TRBV9,TRBJ1-2,CASSVANGVPDGYTF,TGTGCCAGCAGCGTAGCAAACGGGGTGCCCGATGGCTACACCTTC
TRBD2,.,TRBV9,TRBJ2-5,CASSVVSGETQYF,TGTGCCAGCAGCGTAGTTAGCGGGGAGACCCAGTACTTC
.,.,TRBV29-1,TRBJ2-7,CSVEPAGAYEQYF,TGCAGCGTTGAGCCGGCAGGGGCCTACGAGCAGTACTTC
TRBD1,.,TRBV4-2,TRBJ2-2,CASTLRTGGSAGELFF,TGTGCCAGCACCCTAAGGACAGGGGGTTCGGCCGGGGAGCTGTTTTTT
.,.,TRBV27,TRBJ2-5,CASSFQEAQYF,TGTGCCAGCAGTTTCCAAGAGGCCCAGTACTTC
.,.,TRBV21-1,TRBJ1-4,CASSKVRGENEKLFF,TGTGCCAGCAGCAAAGTACGGGGGGAAAATGAAAAACTGTTTTTT
TRBD2,.,TRBV5-1,TRBJ2-1,CASSFGGAYNEQFF,TGCGCCAGCAGCTTTGGGGGGGCCTACAATGAGCAGTTCTTC
.,.,TRBV19,TRBJ2-1,CASSMVGANEQFF,TGTGCCAGTAGTATGGTTGGAGCAAATGAGCAGTTCTTC
.,.,TRBV28,TRBJ2-7,CASSFDTSYEQYF,TGTGCCAGCAGTTTTGACACCTCCTACGAGCAGTACTTC
.,.,TRBV19,TRBJ2-3,CASRTSPSAGTDTQYF,TGTGCCAGTAGAACCTCCCCTAGCGCCGGCACAGATACGCAGTATTTT
.,.,TRBV28,TRBJ2-7,CASSFPPQGSHEQYF,TGTGCCAGCAGTTTCCCCCCGCAGGGCTCCCACGAGCAGTACTTC
TRBD1,.,TRBV28,TRBJ2-1,CASNLPGQGRNEQFF,TGTGCCAGCAACTTACCGGGACAGGGAAGAAATGAGCAGTTCTTC
TRBD2,.,TRBV7-6,TRBJ2-1,CASSLLLAGVREQFF,TGTGCCAGCAGCTTACTGCTAGCGGGGGTGAGGGAGCAGTTCTTC
.,.,TRBV11-2,TRBJ2-4,CASSLGIRASRPNIQYF,TGTGCCAGCAGCTTAGGAATCCGGGCTAGCCGTCCGAACATTCAGTACTTC
TRBD2,.,TRBV4-3,TRBJ2-3,CASSQAGAGWDTQYF,TGCGCCAGCAGCCAAGCAGGAGCGGGGTGGGATACGCAGTATTTT
TRBD1,.,TRBV29-1,TRBJ2-1,CSARQGSEQFF,TGCAGCGCCCGACAGGGATCTGAGCAGTTCTTC
TRBD2,.,TRBV19,TRBJ2-7,CASSRSGSGRYEQYF,TGTGCCAGTAGCCGTTCGGGGAGCGGGAGATACGAGCAGTACTTC
TRBD1,.,TRBV5-5,TRBJ2-1,CASSLAGTGVYNEQFF,TGTGCCAGCAGCTTGGCCGGGACAGGGGTGTACAATGAGCAGTTCTTC
TRBD2,.,TRBV19,TRBJ2-3,CASSAGLAGDFFSTDTQYF,TGTGCCAGTAGTGCAGGACTAGCGGGGGATTTTTTCAGCACAGATACGCAGTATTTT
TRBD1,few,TRBV5-4,TRBJ1-5,CASSFPRTGGDQPQHF,TGTGCCAGCAGCTTTCCACGGACAGGGGGGGATCAGCCCCAGCATTTT
TRBD2,.,TRBV15,TRBJ2-1,CATSRGEGEGSYNEQFF,TGTGCCACCAGCAGAGGGGAGGGAGAGGGATCCTACAATGAGCAGTTCTTC
.,.,TRBV7-2,TRBJ1-5,CASSLQGGNQPQHF,TGTGCCAGCAGCTTACAGGGTGGCAATCAGCCCCAGCATTTT